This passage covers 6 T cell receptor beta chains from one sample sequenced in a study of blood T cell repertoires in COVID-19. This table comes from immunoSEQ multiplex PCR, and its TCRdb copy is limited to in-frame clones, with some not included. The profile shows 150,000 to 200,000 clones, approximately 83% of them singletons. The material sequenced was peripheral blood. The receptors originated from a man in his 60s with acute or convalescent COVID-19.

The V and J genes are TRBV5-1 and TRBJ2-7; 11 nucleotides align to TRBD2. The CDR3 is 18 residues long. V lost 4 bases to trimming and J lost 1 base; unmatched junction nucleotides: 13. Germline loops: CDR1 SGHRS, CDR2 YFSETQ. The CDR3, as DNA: TGCGCCAGCAGCGGCACTAGCGGGAGCCCCCTCTCTTCCTACGAGCAGTACTTC. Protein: CASSGTSGSPLSSYEQYF.

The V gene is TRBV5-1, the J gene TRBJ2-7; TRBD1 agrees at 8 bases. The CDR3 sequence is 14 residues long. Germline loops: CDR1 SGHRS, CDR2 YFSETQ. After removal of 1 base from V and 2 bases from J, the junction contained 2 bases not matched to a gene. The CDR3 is CASSLLQGAYEQYF. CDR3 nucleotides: TGCGCCAGCAGCTTGTTACAGGGGGCCTACGAGCAGTACTTC.

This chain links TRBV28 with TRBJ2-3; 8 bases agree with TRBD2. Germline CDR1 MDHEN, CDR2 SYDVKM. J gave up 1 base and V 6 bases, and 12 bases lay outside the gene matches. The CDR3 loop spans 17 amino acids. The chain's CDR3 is CASSPLPTSGRTDTQYF. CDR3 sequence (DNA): TGTGCCAGCAGCCCTCTGCCAACTAGCGGCCGCACAGATACGCAGTATTTT.

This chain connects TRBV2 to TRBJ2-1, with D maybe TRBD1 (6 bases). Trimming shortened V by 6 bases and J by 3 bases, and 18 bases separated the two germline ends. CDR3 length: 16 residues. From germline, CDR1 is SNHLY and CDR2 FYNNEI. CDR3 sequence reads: CASRRGNRELYNEQFF. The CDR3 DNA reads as TGTGCCAGCAGGAGGGGAAACAGGGAACTCTACAATGAGCAGTTCTTC.

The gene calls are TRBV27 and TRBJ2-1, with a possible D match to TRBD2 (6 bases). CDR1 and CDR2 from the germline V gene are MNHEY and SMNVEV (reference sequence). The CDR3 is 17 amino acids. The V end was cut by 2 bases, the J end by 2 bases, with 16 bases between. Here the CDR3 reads CASSLGDSGSPYNEQFF. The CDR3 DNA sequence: TGTGCCAGCAGTTTAGGGGACTCCGGGAGCCCCTACAATGAGCAGTTCTTC.

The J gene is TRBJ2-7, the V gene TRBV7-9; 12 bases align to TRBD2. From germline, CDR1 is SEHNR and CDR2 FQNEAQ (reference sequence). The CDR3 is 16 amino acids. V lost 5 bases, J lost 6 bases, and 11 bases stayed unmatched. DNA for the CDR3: TGTGCCAGCAGCCCCCTAGCGGGAGGGCCTGTCTTCGAGCAGTACTTC. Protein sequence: CASSPLAGGPVFEQYF.